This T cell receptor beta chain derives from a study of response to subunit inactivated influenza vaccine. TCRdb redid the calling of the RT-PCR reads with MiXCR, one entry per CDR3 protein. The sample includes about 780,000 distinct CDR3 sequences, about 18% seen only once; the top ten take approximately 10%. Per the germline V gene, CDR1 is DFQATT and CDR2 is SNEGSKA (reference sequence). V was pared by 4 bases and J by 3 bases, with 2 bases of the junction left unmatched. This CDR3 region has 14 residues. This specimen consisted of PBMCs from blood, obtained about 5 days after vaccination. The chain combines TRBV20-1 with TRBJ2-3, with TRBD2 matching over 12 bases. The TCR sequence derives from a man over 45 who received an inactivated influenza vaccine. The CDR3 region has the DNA TGCAGTGCTATAGGACTAGCGGGGACAGATACGCAGTATTTT. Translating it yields CSAIGLAGTDTQYF.